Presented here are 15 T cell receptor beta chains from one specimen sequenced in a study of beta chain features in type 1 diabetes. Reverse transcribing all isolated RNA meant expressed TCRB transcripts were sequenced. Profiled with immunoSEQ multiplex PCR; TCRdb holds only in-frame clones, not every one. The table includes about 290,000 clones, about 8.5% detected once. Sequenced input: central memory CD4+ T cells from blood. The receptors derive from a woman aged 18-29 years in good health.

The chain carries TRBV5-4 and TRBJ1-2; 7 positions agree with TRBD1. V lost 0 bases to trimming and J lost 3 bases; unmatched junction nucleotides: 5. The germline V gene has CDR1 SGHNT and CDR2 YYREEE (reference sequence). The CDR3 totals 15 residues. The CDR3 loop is CASSLGRGHDYGYTF. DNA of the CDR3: TGTGCCAGCAGCTTGGGGAGGGGGCATGACTATGGCTACACCTTC.

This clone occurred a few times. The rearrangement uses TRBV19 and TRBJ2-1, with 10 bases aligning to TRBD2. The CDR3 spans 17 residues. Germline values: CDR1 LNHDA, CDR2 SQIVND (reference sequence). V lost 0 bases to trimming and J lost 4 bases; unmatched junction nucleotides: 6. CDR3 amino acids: CASSIDLLLAGYNEQFF. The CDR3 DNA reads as TGTGCCAGTAGTATAGATCTGTTACTAGCGGGGTACAATGAGCAGTTCTTC.

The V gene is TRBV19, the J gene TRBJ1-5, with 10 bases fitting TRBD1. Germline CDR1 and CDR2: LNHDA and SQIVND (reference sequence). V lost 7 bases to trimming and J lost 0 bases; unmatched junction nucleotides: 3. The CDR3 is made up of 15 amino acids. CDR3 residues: CASIGTGASNQPQHF. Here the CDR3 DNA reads TGTGCCAGTATAGGGACAGGGGCTAGCAATCAGCCCCAGCATTTT.

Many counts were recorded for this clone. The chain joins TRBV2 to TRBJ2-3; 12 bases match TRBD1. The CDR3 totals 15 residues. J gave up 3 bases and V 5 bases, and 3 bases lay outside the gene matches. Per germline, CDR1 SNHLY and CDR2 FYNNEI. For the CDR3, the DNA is TGTGCCAGCAGTCGGGACAGGGGGCTGACAGATACGCAGTATTTT. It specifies CASSRDRGLTDTQYF.

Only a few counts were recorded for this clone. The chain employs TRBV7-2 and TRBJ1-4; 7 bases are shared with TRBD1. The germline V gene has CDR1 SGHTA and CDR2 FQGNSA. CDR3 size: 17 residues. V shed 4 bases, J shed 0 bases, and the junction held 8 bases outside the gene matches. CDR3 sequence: CASSYRKGAATNEKLFF. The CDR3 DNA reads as TGTGCCAGCAGCTACAGGAAGGGGGCAGCAACTAATGAAAAACTGTTTTTT.

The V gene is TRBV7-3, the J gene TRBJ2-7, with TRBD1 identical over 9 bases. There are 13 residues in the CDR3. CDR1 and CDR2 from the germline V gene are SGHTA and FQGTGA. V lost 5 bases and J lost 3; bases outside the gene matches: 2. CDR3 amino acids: CASSKDRGYEQYV. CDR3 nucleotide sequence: TGTGCCAGCAGCAAGGACAGGGGCTACGAGCAGTACGTC.

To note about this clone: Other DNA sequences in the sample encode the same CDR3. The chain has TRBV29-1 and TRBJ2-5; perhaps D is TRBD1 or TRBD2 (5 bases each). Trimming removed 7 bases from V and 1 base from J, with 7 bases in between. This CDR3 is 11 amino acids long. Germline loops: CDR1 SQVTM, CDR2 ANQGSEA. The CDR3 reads CSAGTQETQYF. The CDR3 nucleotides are TGCAGCGCGGGGACCCAAGAGACCCAGTACTTC.

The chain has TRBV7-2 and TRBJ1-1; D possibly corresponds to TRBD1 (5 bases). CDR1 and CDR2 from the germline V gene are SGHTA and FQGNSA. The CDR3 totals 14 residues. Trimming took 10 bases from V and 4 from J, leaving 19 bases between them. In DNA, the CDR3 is TGTGCCATCATCATCGGGAGTGGGGCCACTGAAGCTTTCTTT. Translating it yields CAIIIGSGATEAFF.

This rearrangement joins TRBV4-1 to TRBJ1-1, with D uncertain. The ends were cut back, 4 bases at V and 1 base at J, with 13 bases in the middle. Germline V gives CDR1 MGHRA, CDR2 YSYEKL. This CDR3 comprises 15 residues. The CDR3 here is CASSPIGMENTEAFF. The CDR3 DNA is TGCGCCAGCAGCCCCATCGGGATGGAGAACACTGAAGCTTTCTTT.

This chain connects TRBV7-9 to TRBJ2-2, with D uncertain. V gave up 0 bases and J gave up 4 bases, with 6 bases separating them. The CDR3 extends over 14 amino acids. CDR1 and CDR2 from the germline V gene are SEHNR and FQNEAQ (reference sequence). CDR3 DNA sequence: TGTGCCAGCAGCTTAGCGTCCATCACCGGGGAGCTGTTTTTT. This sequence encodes CASSLASITGELFF. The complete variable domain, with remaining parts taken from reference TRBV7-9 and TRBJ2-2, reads DTGVSQNPRHKITKRGQNVTFRCDPISEHNRLYWYRQTLGQGPEFLTYFQNEAQLEKSRLLSDRFSAERPKGSFSTLEIQRTEQGDSAMYLCASSLASITGELFFGEGSRLTVL.

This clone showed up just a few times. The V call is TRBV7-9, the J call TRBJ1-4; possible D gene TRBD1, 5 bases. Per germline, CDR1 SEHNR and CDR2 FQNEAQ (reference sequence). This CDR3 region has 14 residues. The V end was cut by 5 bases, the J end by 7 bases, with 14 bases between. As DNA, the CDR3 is TGTGCCAGCAGCATGGGGACTGTGGTTGAAAAACTGTTTTTT. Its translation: CASSMGTVVEKLFF.

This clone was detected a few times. As DNA, the CDR3 is TGTGCCAGCAGTTTTCGGGGGAGCTCCTACAATGAGCAGTTCTTC. Translating gives CASSFRGSSYNEQFF. The rearrangement uses TRBV27 and TRBJ2-1; D perhaps matches TRBD2 (6 bases). With 3 bases removed from V and 0 bases from J, the gap between germline ends came to 9 bases. Germline assignment: CDR1 MNHEY and CDR2 SMNVEV (reference sequence). CDR3 length: 15 residues.

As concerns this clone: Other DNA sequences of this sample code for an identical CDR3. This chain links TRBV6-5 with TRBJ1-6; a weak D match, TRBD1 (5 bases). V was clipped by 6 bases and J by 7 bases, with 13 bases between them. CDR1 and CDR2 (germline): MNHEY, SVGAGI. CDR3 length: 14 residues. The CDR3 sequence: CASSLSGVNSPLHF. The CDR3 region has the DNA TGTGCCAGCAGCCTTTCGGGGGTCAATTCACCCCTCCACTTT.

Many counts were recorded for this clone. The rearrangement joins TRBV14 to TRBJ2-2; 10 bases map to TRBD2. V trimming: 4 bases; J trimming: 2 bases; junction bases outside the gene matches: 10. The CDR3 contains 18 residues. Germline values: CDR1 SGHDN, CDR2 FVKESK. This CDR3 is CASSRPSGSRVNTGELFF. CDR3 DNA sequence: TGTGCCAGCAGCCGACCTAGCGGGAGTAGAGTCAACACCGGGGAGCTGTTTTTT.

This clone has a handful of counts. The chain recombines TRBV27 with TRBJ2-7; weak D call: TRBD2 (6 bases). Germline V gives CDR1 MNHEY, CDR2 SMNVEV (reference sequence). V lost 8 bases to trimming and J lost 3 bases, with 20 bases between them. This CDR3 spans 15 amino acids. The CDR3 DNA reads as TGTGCCAGCCCCCATGGAGGGTTTTCAGGCTACGAGCAGTACGTC. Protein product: CASPHGGFSGYEQYV.